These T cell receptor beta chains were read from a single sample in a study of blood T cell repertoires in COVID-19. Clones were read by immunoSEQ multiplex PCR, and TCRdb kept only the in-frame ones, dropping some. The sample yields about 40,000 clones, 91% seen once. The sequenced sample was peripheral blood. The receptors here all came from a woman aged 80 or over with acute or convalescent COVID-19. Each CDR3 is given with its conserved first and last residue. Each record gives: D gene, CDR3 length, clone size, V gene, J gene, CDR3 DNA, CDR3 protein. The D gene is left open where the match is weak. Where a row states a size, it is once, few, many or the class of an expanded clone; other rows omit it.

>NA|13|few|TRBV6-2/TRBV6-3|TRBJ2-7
TGTGCCAGCAGTTACGGCCAGTACTACGAGCAGTACTTC
CASSYGQYYEQYF
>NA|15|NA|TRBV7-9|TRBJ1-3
TGTGCCAGCAGCTCGGGGAGTGCCTCTGGAAACACCATATATTTT
CASSSGSASGNTIYF
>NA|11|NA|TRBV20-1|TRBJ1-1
TGCAGTGCTAGTATCTCCGCTGAAGCTTTCTTT
CSASISAEAFF
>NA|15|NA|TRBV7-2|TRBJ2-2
TGTGCCAGCAGCTTATTGGGGGCGGGGGCCGGGGAGCTGTTTTTT
CASSLLGAGAGELFF
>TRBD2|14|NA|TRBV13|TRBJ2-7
TGTGCCAGCACCCGAAGGGAGGGGTTGTACGAGCAGTACTTC
CASTRREGLYEQYF
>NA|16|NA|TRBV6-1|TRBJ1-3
TGTGCCAGCAGTGAAGCCGGTAGGGGCTCTGGAAACACCATATATTTT
CASSEAGRGSGNTIYF
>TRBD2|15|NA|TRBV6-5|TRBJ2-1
TGTGCCAGCAGTTACACTAGCGGGCCCTACAATGAGCAGTTCTTC
CASSYTSGPYNEQFF
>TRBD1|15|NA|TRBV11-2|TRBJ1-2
TGTGCCAGCAGCTCCCACCGGACAGGGAACTATGGCTACACCTTC
CASSSHRTGNYGYTF
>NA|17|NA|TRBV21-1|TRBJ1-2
TGTGCCAGCAGCAAAGTGGACAGGTTCCTCGATGACTATGGCTACACCTTC
CASSKVDRFLDDYGYTF
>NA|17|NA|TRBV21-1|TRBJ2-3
TGTGCCAGCATCCGTAGACGGGGAACAGGGGGACAAGATACGCAGTATTTT
CASIRRRGTGGQDTQYF
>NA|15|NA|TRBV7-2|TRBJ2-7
TGTGCCAGCAGCTTATCCCCCGGGAACTCCTACGAGCAGTACTTC
CASSLSPGNSYEQYF
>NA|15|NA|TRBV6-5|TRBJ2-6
TGTGCCAGCAGCCGTACCGAGGCTGGGGCCAACGTCCTGACTTTC
CASSRTEAGANVLTF
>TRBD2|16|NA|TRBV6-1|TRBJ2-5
TGTGCCAGCAGTGAAGTGGTAGCGGGTACCCAAGAGACCCAGTACTTC
CASSEVVAGTQETQYF
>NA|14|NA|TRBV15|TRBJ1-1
TGTGCCACCAGCAGAATACAGGGAAACACTGAAGCTTTCTTT
CATSRIQGNTEAFF
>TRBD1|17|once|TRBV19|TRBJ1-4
TGTGCCAGTAGACCCGGGACAGGGACTACAACTAATGAAAAACTGTTTTTT
CASRPGTGTTTNEKLFF